This record covers a single T cell receptor beta chain. cDNA carried unique molecular identifiers, and a universal primer site was added by template switching. TCRdb recomputed calls from the 5' RACE reads with MiXCR, one row per CDR3 protein. The table shows roughly 540,000 distinct CDR3 sequences, with roughly a fifth occurring only once. This record belongs to a study of identical twins. CDR3 length equals 16 residues. Per germline, CDR1 ENHRY and CDR2 SYGVKD. The V segment lost 2 bases and the J segment 0 bases; nucleotides outside the gene matches: 6. The same data also contributed to another study, on T cells expressing NK-cell markers. That work adds: Sorted CD3+CD56+NKG2C+, CD3+CD56+NKG2C- and CD3+CD56-NKG2C+ T cells provided the TCR beta repertoires. Clarity on HCMV specificity was lacking for the expanded NKG2C+ T cell clones.

The origin of this receptor is a young woman in good health. The V gene is TRBV10-3, the J gene TRBJ1-2; the match to TRBD1 covers 7 bases. Source material: CD4+ T cells sorted from blood. The CDR3 protein is CAISELAGTANYGYTF. CDR3 DNA sequence: TGTGCCATCAGTGAGCTCGCGGGGACAGCTAACTATGGCTACACCTTC.